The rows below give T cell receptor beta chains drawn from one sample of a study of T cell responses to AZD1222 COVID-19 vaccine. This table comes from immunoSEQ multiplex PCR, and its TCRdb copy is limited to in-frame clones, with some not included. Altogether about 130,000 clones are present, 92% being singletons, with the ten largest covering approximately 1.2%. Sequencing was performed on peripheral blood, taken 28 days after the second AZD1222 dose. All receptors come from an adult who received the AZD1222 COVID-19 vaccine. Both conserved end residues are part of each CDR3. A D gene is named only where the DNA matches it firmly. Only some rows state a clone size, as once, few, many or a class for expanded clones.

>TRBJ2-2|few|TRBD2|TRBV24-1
CATSEDGTSGGATGELFF
TGTGCCACCAGTGAAGACGGGACTAGCGGGGGGGCCACCGGGGAGCTGTTTTTT
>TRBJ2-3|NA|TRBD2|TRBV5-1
CASSDGTSRLDTQYF
TGCGCCAGCAGCGACGGGACTAGTCGGTTAGATACGCAGTATTTT
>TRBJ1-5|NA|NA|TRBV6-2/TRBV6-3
CASSYSNFGGQPQHF
TGTGCCAGCAGTTACTCGAATTTCGGGGGTCAGCCCCAGCATTTT
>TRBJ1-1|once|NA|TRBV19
CASTRLGTLNTEAFF
TGTGCCAGTACCCGGTTAGGTACCCTGAACACTGAAGCTTTCTTT
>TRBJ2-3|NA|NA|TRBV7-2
CASSLLNTQYF
TGTGCCAGCAGCTTACTTAATACGCAGTATTTT
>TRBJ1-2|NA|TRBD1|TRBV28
CASSSQGAWGYTF
TGTGCCAGCAGTTCTCAGGGGGCGTGGGGCTACACCTTC
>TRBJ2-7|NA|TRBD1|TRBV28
CASRSRDRLAYEQYF
TGTGCCAGCCGTTCCCGGGACAGGTTAGCCTACGAGCAGTACTTC
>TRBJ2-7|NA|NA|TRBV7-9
CASTNTRTVPYEQYF
TGTGCCAGCACCAATACAAGGACAGTTCCCTACGAGCAGTACTTC
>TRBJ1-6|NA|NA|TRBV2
CATSQGMVSPLHF
TGTGCCACTTCTCAGGGTATGGTTTCACCCCTCCACTTT
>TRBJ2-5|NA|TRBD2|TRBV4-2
CASSRSTSGGLFQETQYF
TGTGCCAGCAGCCGCTCGACTAGCGGGGGGTTATTCCAAGAGACCCAGTACTTC
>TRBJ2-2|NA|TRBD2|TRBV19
CASSELAGRAGELFF
TGTGCCAGTAGTGAGCTAGCGGGAAGGGCCGGGGAGCTGTTTTTT
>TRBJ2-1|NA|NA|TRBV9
CATGTSYNEQFF
TGTGCCACCGGGACTTCATACAATGAGCAGTTCTTC
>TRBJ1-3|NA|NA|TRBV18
CASSPEGRRISGNTIYF
TGTGCCAGCTCACCGGAGGGCAGGCGGATCTCTGGAAACACCATATATTTT
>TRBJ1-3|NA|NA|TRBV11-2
CASSYRQRSGNTIYF
TGTGCCAGCAGCTATCGACAGAGATCTGGAAACACCATATATTTT
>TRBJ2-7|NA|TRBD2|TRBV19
CASSISGGPHEQYF
TGTGCCAGTAGTATCTCGGGGGGGCCCCACGAGCAGTACTTC
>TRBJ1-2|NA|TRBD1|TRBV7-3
CASSLTGTGDIYGYTF
TGTGCCAGCAGCTTAACAGGGACAGGGGATATCTATGGCTACACCTTC
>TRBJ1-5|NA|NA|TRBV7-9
CASSPSRGGNQPQHF
TGTGCCAGCAGCCCGTCACGGGGGGGCAATCAGCCCCAGCATTTT
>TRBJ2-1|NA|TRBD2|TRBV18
CASSPPTSGSTGLFF
TGTGCCAGCTCACCACCGACTAGCGGGAGCACCGGGTTGTTCTTC
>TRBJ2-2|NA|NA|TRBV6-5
CASTTRNTGELFF
TGTGCCAGCACAACTAGGAACACCGGGGAGCTGTTTTTT
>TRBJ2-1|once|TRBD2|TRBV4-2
CASSPLAGGSHEQFF
TGTGCCAGCAGCCCACTAGCGGGTGGGAGCCATGAGCAGTTCTTC
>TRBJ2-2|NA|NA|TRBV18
CASSPPFRTPNTGELFF
TGTGCCAGCTCACCACCGTTTAGGACGCCGAACACCGGGGAGCTGTTTTTT
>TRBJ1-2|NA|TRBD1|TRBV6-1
CASSESGTEFYGYTF
TGTGCCAGCAGTGAATCGGGGACAGAGTTCTATGGCTACACCTTC
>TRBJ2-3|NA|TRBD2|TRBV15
CAIRSGIADTQYF
TGTGCCATCCGTAGCGGGATCGCAGATACGCAGTATTTT
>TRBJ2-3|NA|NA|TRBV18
CASSTEYDTQYF
TGTGCCAGCTCTACGGAGTATGATACGCAGTATTTT
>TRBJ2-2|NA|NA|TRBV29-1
CSVGRQANTGELFF
TGCAGCGTTGGTCGACAGGCGAACACCGGGGAGCTGTTTTTT
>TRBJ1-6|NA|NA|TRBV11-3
CASSRQSSYNSPLHF
TGTGCCAGCAGCCGTCAGAGCTCCTATAATTCACCCCTCCACTTT
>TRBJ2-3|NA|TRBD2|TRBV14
CASSRRLAGGSGSTDTQYF
TGTGCCAGCAGCCGAAGGCTAGCGGGGGGCTCAGGCAGCACAGATACGCAGTATTTT
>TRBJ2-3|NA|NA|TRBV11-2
CASSLVRGADTQYF
TGTGCCAGCAGCTTAGTCCGGGGAGCAGATACGCAGTATTTT
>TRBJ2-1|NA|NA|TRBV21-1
CASSRAQEGGYNEQFF
TGTGCCAGCAGCAGAGCCCAAGAGGGGGGGTACAATGAGCAGTTCTTC
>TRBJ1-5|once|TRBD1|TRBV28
CASSPDRASSQPQHF
TGTGCCAGCAGCCCGGACAGGGCTAGTAGTCAGCCCCAGCATTTT
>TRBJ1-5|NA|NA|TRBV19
CASSVGGGGNQPQHF
TGTGCCAGTAGCGTGGGGGGGGGTGGCAATCAGCCCCAGCATTTT
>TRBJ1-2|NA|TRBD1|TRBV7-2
CASSLNRDREDYGYTF
TGTGCCAGCAGCTTAAACCGCGACAGGGAAGACTATGGCTACACCTTC
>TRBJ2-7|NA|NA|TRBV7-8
CASSLAGFWTQGSSSYEQYF
TGTGCCAGCAGCTTAGCGGGGTTTTGGACTCAAGGATCGAGCTCCTACGAGCAGTACTTC
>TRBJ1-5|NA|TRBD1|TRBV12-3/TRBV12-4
CASGGTVNQPQHF
TGTGCCAGCGGAGGGACAGTCAATCAGCCCCAGCATTTT
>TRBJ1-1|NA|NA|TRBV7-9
CASSWQGGTEAFF
TGTGCCAGCAGCTGGCAGGGCGGCACTGAAGCTTTCTTT
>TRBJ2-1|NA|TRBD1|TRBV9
CASSVDRNNEQFF
TGTGCCAGCAGCGTGGACAGGAACAATGAGCAGTTCTTC
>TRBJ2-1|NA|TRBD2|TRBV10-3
CAISEWLAGAEQFF
TGTGCCATCAGTGAGTGGCTAGCGGGAGCTGAGCAGTTCTTC
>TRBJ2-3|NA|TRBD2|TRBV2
CASRPGLATDTQYF
TGTGCCAGCAGACCGGGACTAGCAACAGATACGCAGTATTTT
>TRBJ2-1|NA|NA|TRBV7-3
CASSLLGRAEYYNEQFF
TGTGCCAGCAGCTTATTGGGCAGGGCAGAATACTACAATGAGCAGTTCTTC
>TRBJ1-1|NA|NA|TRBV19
CASSIVLNTEAFF
TGTGCCAGTAGTATCGTATTGAACACTGAAGCTTTCTTT